Each of the 4 T cell receptor beta chains below was sequenced from the same sample in a study of response to subunit inactivated influenza vaccine. TCRdb re-derived calls from the RT-PCR reads in MiXCR, one entry per CDR3 protein. The table includes around 180,000 distinct CDR3 sequences, nearly 9.5% detected once. This material consisted of non-naive T cells sorted from PBMCs, taken on the day of vaccination. The receptors were gathered from a middle-aged man who received an inactivated influenza vaccine.

This clonotype appeared a few times. This chain connects TRBV29-1 to TRBJ2-3, with 8 bases matching TRBD2. CDR3 length equals 14 residues. V lost 3 bases and J lost 6; bases outside the gene matches: 8. The germline V gene encodes CDR1 SQVTM and CDR2 ANQGSEA. DNA for the CDR3: TGCAGCGTTGATATGGGACTAGGGTCCGATACGCAGTATTTT. This codes for CSVDMGLGSDTQYF.

This chain links TRBV9 with TRBJ1-1; the D gene is possibly TRBD1 (6 bases). The V and J ends lost 6 bases and 0 bases respectively, with 12 bases between them. Germline CDR1 and CDR2: SGDLS and YYNGEE. This CDR3 comprises 14 residues. The CDR3 region is CASTQGYMNTEAFF. CDR3 sequence (DNA): TGTGCCAGCACGCAGGGGTACATGAACACTGAAGCTTTCTTT.

The V call is TRBV6-1, the J call TRBJ1-2; D is undetermined. CDR1 and CDR2 (germline): MNHNS, SASEGT. The CDR3 spans 14 residues. The V gene lost 6 bases and the J gene lost 5 bases, with 16 bases spanning the gap. The CDR3 nucleotides read TGTGCCAGCAGCCCCCAGCATCCCGGGTATGGCTACACCTTC. Translated, it gives CASSPQHPGYGYTF.

The sample holds a few counts of this clonotype. The V and J genes are TRBV20-1 and TRBJ2-3; 9 nucleotides align to TRBD1. Germline V gives CDR1 DFQATT, CDR2 SNEGSKA (reference sequence). The CDR3 consists of 15 residues. V was clipped by 4 bases and J by 3 bases; unmatched bases: 8. The CDR3 is CSATQRDRVTDTQYF. The CDR3 nucleotides are TGCAGTGCTACACAACGGGACAGGGTAACAGATACGCAGTATTTT.